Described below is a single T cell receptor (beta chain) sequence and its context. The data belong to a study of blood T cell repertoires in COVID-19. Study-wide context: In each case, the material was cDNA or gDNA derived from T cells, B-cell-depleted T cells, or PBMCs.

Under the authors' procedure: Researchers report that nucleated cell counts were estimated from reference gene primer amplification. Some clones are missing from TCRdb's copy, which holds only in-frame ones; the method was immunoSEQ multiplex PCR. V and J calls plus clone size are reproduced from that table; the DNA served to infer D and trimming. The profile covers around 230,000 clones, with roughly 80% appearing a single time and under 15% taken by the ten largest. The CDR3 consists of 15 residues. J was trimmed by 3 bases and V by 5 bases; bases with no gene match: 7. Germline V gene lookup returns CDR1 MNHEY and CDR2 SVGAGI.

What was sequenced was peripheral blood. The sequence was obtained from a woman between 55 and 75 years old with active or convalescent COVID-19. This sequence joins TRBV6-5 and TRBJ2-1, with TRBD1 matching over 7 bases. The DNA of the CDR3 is TGTGCCAGCAGTCTACAGGGGATATACTACAATGAGCAGTTCTTC. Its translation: CASSLQGIYYNEQFF.